Shown below are 16 T cell receptor beta chains from a single sample sequenced in a study of blood T cell repertoires in COVID-19. TCRdb's copy holds only in-frame clones and misses some; the assay was immunoSEQ multiplex PCR. The repertoire holds some 260,000 clones, 88% seen once, with about 0.74% in the top ten. Sequencing was carried out using peripheral blood. These receptors all come from a woman in her twenties or thirties with acute or convalescent COVID-19.

This clone was seen a single time. This chain links TRBV6-5 with TRBJ2-7; the match to TRBD1 covers 7 bases. The V gene end was trimmed by 6 bases and the J gene end by 0 bases; junction bases not matched to a gene: 8. In germline, CDR1 is MNHEY, CDR2 SVGAGI. This CDR3 has 15 amino acids. The CDR3 DNA sequence: TGTGCCAGCAGGGTTGGCAGGGGGAGCTCCTACGAGCAGTACTTC. As protein: CASRVGRGSSYEQYF.

This clone was detected only once. V is TRBV2 and J is TRBJ2-2; D may be TRBD1 (5 bases). Germline V gives CDR1 SNHLY, CDR2 FYNNEI. Trimming left V 4 bases short and J 6 bases short, with 15 bases between. CDR3 length: 15 residues. CDR3 coding DNA: TGTGCCAGCAGTGTGGCGGCAGGGATGGCCGGGGAGCTGTTTTTT. As protein: CASSVAAGMAGELFF.

V usage is TRBV5-4 and J usage is TRBJ2-7; D uncertain. The CDR3 is 14 residues long. V was cut by 0 bases and J by 3 bases, with 10 bases left in between. In germline, CDR1 is SGHNT, CDR2 YYREEE (reference sequence). The CDR3 DNA is TGTGCCAGCAGCTTGGGACATACCGGCTACGAGCAGTACTTC. Translation gives CASSLGHTGYEQYF.

The chain has TRBV4-3 and TRBJ2-1; 8 bases align to TRBD2. Germline V CDR1 and CDR2: LGHNA, YSLEER. The CDR3 consists of 15 residues. The ends lost 1 base at V and 5 bases at J; junction bases unmatched: 4. CDR3 sequence: CASSQGWTSHNEQFF. The CDR3 region has the DNA TGCGCCAGCAGCCAAGGATGGACTAGCCACAATGAGCAGTTCTTC.

The V and J genes are TRBV6-2 or TRBV6-3 and TRBJ1-1, with no clear D. The germline gives CDR1 MNHEY, CDR2 SVGEGT. The V gene lost 6 bases and the J gene lost 1 base, with 9 bases spanning the gap. This CDR3 is 13 amino acids long. The CDR3 loop is CASSITPNTEAFF. CDR3 coding DNA: TGTGCCAGCAGCATCACACCGAACACTGAAGCTTTCTTT.

V is TRBV9 and J is TRBJ2-3, with TRBD2 matching 13 bases. The V gene end was trimmed by 2 bases and the J gene end by 0 bases; junction bases not matched to a gene: 12. CDR1 is SGDLS and CDR2 is YYNGEE in the germline V gene. The CDR3 has 20 residues. The CDR3: CASSVSPGTSGMTSTDTQYF. CDR3 bases: TGTGCCAGCAGCGTGTCACCCGGGACTAGCGGGATGACTAGCACAGATACGCAGTATTTT.

The chain carries TRBV19 and TRBJ2-2; 11 bases fit TRBD1. V was clipped by 7 bases and J by 2 bases; unmatched bases: 3. CDR1 and CDR2 (germline): LNHDA, SQIVND (reference sequence). The CDR3 sequence is 15 residues long. CDR3 loop: CASIRTGGNTGELFF. CDR3 nucleotide sequence: TGTGCCAGTATCCGGACAGGGGGCAACACCGGGGAGCTGTTTTTT. Full variable domain (rest looked up from reference TRBV19 and TRBJ2-2): DGGITQSPKYLFRKEGQNVTLSCEQNLNHDAMYWYRQDPGQGLRLIYYSQIVNDFQKGDIAEGYSVSREKKESFPLTVTSAQKNPTAFYLCASIRTGGNTGELFFGEGSRLTVL.

This clone came up once. This sequence joins TRBV5-1 and TRBJ1-1; 7 nucleotides line up with TRBD1. The CDR3 has 19 amino acids. With 2 bases clipped from V and 3 bases from J, the junction kept 19 bases outside the gene matches. CDR1 is SGHRS, CDR2 YFSETQ, per germline. In nucleotides, the CDR3 is TGCGCCAGCAGCTTATACGTAGATTTAAACAGGGGAAGTCACACTGAAGCTTTCTTT. The encoded protein is CASSLYVDLNRGSHTEAFF.

The V call is TRBV6-5, the J call TRBJ1-5; 8 nucleotides match TRBD1. Trimming took 8 bases from V and 7 from J; bases not matched to a gene: 7. Germline V CDR1 and CDR2: MNHEY, SVGAGI. The CDR3 is 13 amino acids. In DNA, the CDR3 is TGTGCCAGCCGCGGACAGGGAAGCCAGCCCCAGCATTTT. Translating gives CASRGQGSQPQHF.

The CDR3 nucleotides read TGTGCCAGCAGCCTGGGACAGAATCAGCCCCAGCATTTT. Translated: CASSLGQNQPQHF. The J gene is TRBJ1-5, the V gene TRBV11-2, with 7 bases that match TRBD1. The ends lost 5 bases at V and 4 bases at J; junction bases unmatched: 2. This CDR3 is 13 amino acids long. CDR1 is SGHAT, CDR2 FQNNGV, per germline. Full variable domain (missing parts from reference TRBV11-2 and TRBJ1-5): EAGVAQSPRYKIIEKRQSVAFWCNPISGHATLYWYQQILGQGPKLLIQFQNNGVVDDSQLPKDRFSAERLKGVDSTLKIQPAKLEDSAVYLCASSLGQNQPQHFGDGTRLSIL.

The chain couples TRBV6-5 to TRBJ2-1, with TRBD2 as a possible D gene (5 bases). V gave up 6 bases and J gave up 10 bases, with 10 bases separating them. CDR1 and CDR2 (germline): MNHEY, SVGAGI. The CDR3 extends over 11 amino acids. CDR3 in DNA: TGTGCCAGCAGGCTCGGGGTAGAGCAGTTCTTC. Its protein product is CASRLGVEQFF.

The chain combines TRBV11-3 with TRBJ2-5; 11 positions match TRBD2. Per germline, CDR1 SGHNT and CDR2 YENEEA. V trimming: 4 bases; J trimming: 5 bases; junction bases outside the gene matches: 6. The CDR3 is 15 residues long. In nucleotides, the CDR3 is TGTGCCAGCAGCTCCACTAGCGGGAGAATGGAGACCCAGTACTTC. Its protein product is CASSSTSGRMETQYF.

This chain connects TRBV7-2 to TRBJ2-1, with 10 positions matching TRBD2. J lost 0 bases, V lost 3 bases, and 8 bases had no gene match. The CDR3 is made up of 18 amino acids. The germline V gene encodes CDR1 SGHTA and CDR2 FQGNSA. The CDR3 here is CASSFQREGSSSYNEQFF. DNA of the CDR3: TGTGCCAGCAGCTTCCAGCGGGAGGGCTCGAGCTCCTACAATGAGCAGTTCTTC.

The rearrangement links TRBV9 to TRBJ2-7; 7 positions match TRBD1. This CDR3 spans 14 amino acids. The germline V gene encodes CDR1 SGDLS and CDR2 YYNGEE. V shed 3 bases, J shed 5 bases, and the junction held 8 bases outside the gene matches. The CDR3 bases are TGTGCCAGCAGCGCACCCGGGACAGTCCACGAGCAGTACTTC. It codes for CASSAPGTVHEQYF. Complete variable domain (other parts from reference TRBV9 and TRBJ2-7): DSGVTQTPKHLITATGQRVTLRCSPRSGDLSVYWYQQSLDQGLQFLIQYYNGEERAKGNILERFSAQQFPDLHSELNLSSLELGDSALYFCASSAPGTVHEQYFGPGTRLTVT.

This clone was detected only a few times. The chain recombines TRBV19 with TRBJ2-1; 12 nucleotides align to TRBD2. The V gene end was trimmed by 5 bases and the J gene end by 7 bases; junction bases not matched to a gene: 6. Germline CDR1 reads LNHDA; CDR2 reads SQIVND (reference sequence). CDR3 length: 15 amino acids. In DNA, the CDR3 is TGTGCCAGTAGTCTGACGACTAGCGGGAGAAATGAGCAGTTCTTC. It codes for CASSLTTSGRNEQFF.

The chain joins TRBV7-9 to TRBJ2-1; D may be TRBD1 (5 bases). V was trimmed by 5 bases and J by 1 base, leaving 18 bases between them. The CDR3 spans 17 residues. Per germline, CDR1 SEHNR and CDR2 FQNEAQ (reference sequence). The CDR3 region is CASSAPNQGKSYNEQFF. In nucleotides, the CDR3 is TGTGCCAGCAGCGCTCCAAATCAGGGAAAGTCCTACAATGAGCAGTTCTTC.